Listed below are T cell receptor beta chains from one sample, sequenced in a study of sequential checkpoint blockade in melanoma. The assay was immunoSEQ multiplex PCR, and TCRdb's table has in-frame clones only and misses some. The sample includes around 19,000 clones, roughly 28% of them seen just once. The input for sequencing was tumor tissue (inferred from file names), taken from a patient given nivolumab and ipilimumab in sequence. The receptor set was obtained from a human donor with melanoma. The CDR3 runs from the conserved cysteine through the conserved F or W. The D gene is left open where the match is weak. Part of the rows lack a size; the others show once, few, many or a class for expanded clones.

len	v_gene	abundance	j_gene	d_gene	CDR3nt	CDR3aa
15	TRBV6-8	.	TRBJ2-3	.	TGTGCCAGCAGTTACTCGAAAGCCTTCACAGATACGCAGTATTTT	CASSYSKAFTDTQYF
13	TRBV6-8	few	TRBJ2-7	TRBD2	TGTGCCAGCACCCCGGGACTAGCGAGCGCCAGCGACTTC	CASTPGLASASDF
12	TRBV30	few	TRBJ2-7	.	TGTGCCTTACAGGGTGTGGGTTACGAGCAGTACTTC	CALQGVGYEQYF
14	TRBV23-1	few	TRBJ2-3	.	TGCGCCAGCAGCTTATCACAGGTCAAGGTTACGCAGTATTTT	CASSLSQVKVTQYF
14	TRBV18	.	TRBJ1-1	.	TGTGCCAGCTCCCCGTCGGGGAGGGGGACTGAAGCTTTCTTT	CASSPSGRGTEAFF
13	TRBV29-1	.	TRBJ2-5	.	TGCAGCGTTGGTCTGCTCTTACAAGAGACCCAGTACTTC	CSVGLLLQETQYF
14	TRBV27	.	TRBJ2-1	TRBD2	TGTGCCAGCAGTCCCGGGGGAGGGATGACTGAGCAGTTCTTC	CASSPGGGMTEQFF
15	TRBV19	.	TRBJ1-3	.	TGTGCCAGTAGTATAGGACGTCTCTCTGGAAACACCATATATTTT	CASSIGRLSGNTIYF
14	TRBV19	few	TRBJ1-4	.	TGTGCCAGTAGTATTCCCAGGGACTATGAAAAACTGTTTTTT	CASSIPRDYEKLFF
14	TRBV4-1	few	TRBJ1-2	.	TGCGCCAGCAGCCAATCAACGGCCCTCGGCGGCTACACCTTC	CASSQSTALGGYTF
16	TRBV6-8	few	TRBJ1-3	.	TGTGCCAGCAGAAACGGGGCGGACAGCTTCGGAAACACCATATATTTT	CASRNGADSFGNTIYF
13	TRBV6-8	.	TRBJ2-4	.	TGTGCCAGCAGTTACTCGGTTGTTGGGGGACAGTACTTC	CASSYSVVGGQYF
15	TRBV30	.	TRBJ1-4	TRBD1	TGTGCCTGGAACCGTCAGGGGGCGCAGAAGGAAAAACTGTTTTTT	CAWNRQGAQKEKLFF
14	TRBV28	.	TRBJ1-5	.	TGTGCCAGCAGTTTAGAGGCGGCGGGCCAGCCCCAGCATTTT	CASSLEAAGQPQHF
14	TRBV11-3	few	TRBJ1-5	.	TGTGCCAGCAGCTCCACCCCGTTAAATCAGCCCCAGCATTTT	CASSSTPLNQPQHF
17	TRBV9	few	TRBJ1-5	.	TGTGCCAGCAGCGTAGCTCATACTAATCGGAGCAATCAGCCCCAGCATTTT	CASSVAHTNRSNQPQHF
16	TRBV9	.	TRBJ2-5	TRBD2	TGTGCCAGCAGCTTGGGACTAGCGGGAGTTGGTGAGACCCAGTACTTC	CASSLGLAGVGETQYF
14	TRBV5-1	.	TRBJ2-5	.	TGCGCCAGCAGCTTGGCAGGGACCCAAGAGACCCAGTACTTC	CASSLAGTQETQYF
15	TRBV28	.	TRBJ1-1	.	TGTGCCAGCAGTACTACGGGCCGCCGGAGTCCTGAAGCTTTCTTT	CASSTTGRRSPEAFF
18	TRBV5-1	.	TRBJ1-5	TRBD1	TGCGCCAGCAGCCAAGATCATTGGGACAGGGTAATCAATCAGCCCCAGCATTTT	CASSQDHWDRVINQPQHF
12	TRBV29-1	few	TRBJ2-1	TRBD1	TGCAGCGGAGGGACAGGGGCGGGGGAGCAGTTCTTC	CSGGTGAGEQFF
14	TRBV19	.	TRBJ2-1	TRBD2	TGTGCCAGCCGTTCAGCGGGAGGTTTCAATGAGCAGTTCTTC	CASRSAGGFNEQFF
14	TRBV11-3	many	TRBJ2-7	TRBD2	TGTGCCAGCAGGTCGACTAGCGGGAGATCCGAGCAGTACTTC	CASRSTSGRSEQYF
15	TRBV5-1	.	TRBJ2-1	TRBD2	TGCGCCAGCAGCTCCGGACTAGCGGGAGTGAATGAGCAGTTCTTC	CASSSGLAGVNEQFF
15	TRBV6-8	few	TRBJ1-1	.	TGTGCCAGCAGGGAGGCAGGGCCAATGAACACTGAAGCTTTCTTT	CASREAGPMNTEAFF
14	TRBV28	.	TRBJ1-1	.	TGTGCCAGCAGTTTCCTTAACGCGAACACTGAAGCTTTCTTT	CASSFLNANTEAFF
12	TRBV2	few	TRBJ2-7	.	TGTGCCAGCAGTGACGTGGGGAGAGAGCAGTACTTC	CASSDVGREQYF
17	TRBV9	few	TRBJ1-4	.	TGTGCCAGCAGCGTAGGTCCGAGGGACACGACTAATGAAAAACTGTTTTTT	CASSVGPRDTTNEKLFF
14	TRBV11-3	.	TRBJ1-4	TRBD1	TGTGCCAGCAGCGAACAGGGGGCTGGGGAAAAACTGTTTTTT	CASSEQGAGEKLFF
14	TRBV19	.	TRBJ2-2	.	TGTGCCAGTAGAAGGGCGGTGAACACCGGGGAGCTGTTTTTT	CASRRAVNTGELFF
18	TRBV5-1	once	TRBJ2-1	TRBD2	TGCGCCAGCAGATTGGGACTAGCGGGGGTCTCCGCCCCTAATGAGCAGTTCTTC	CASRLGLAGVSAPNEQFF
15	TRBV4-1	.	TRBJ2-7	.	TGCGCCAGCAGCCCCGGACCTCTTCAGGGGCCGGAGCAGTACTTC	CASSPGPLQGPEQYF
15	TRBV5-1	.	TRBJ1-5	TRBD1	TGCGCCAGCAGCCCCGGGACAGGGGGGAATCAGCCCCAGCATTTT	CASSPGTGGNQPQHF
15	TRBV11-3	few	TRBJ2-3	TRBD1	TGTGCCAGCAGCTTTTTCAGGGGACAGACAGATACGCAGTATTTT	CASSFFRGQTDTQYF
14	TRBV11-3	few	TRBJ1-2	.	TGTGCCAGCAGCGGGGACGGGGGAAACTATGGCTACACCTTC	CASSGDGGNYGYTF
15	TRBV18	.	TRBJ2-7	TRBD1	TGTGCCAGCTCACAAGGGACAGGGGGAAACTACGAGCAGTACTTC	CASSQGTGGNYEQYF
14	TRBV11-3	many	TRBJ1-2	.	TGTGCCAGCAGCTTGATCGCAGAGGGCTATGGCTACACCTTC	CASSLIAEGYGYTF
14	TRBV11-3	.	TRBJ2-4	.	TGTGCCAGCAGCTTACACCAGGGGACGAACATTCAGTACTTC	CASSLHQGTNIQYF
16	TRBV4-1	.	TRBJ2-1	TRBD2	TGCGCCAGCAGCCAAGATCCGGGGGGGACCTACAATGAGCAGTTCTTC	CASSQDPGGTYNEQFF
14	TRBV5-1	.	TRBJ2-2	.	TGCGCCAGCAGCCCTGGGGATCTCAACGGGGAGCTGTTTTTT	CASSPGDLNGELFF
14	TRBV9	.	TRBJ1-2	.	TGTGCCAGCAGCGTAGATGACCTTCTGGGGGGCTACACCTTC	CASSVDDLLGGYTF